This T cell receptor (beta chain) derives from a study of cytomegalovirus exposure and HLA in healthy donors. Findings and caveats of the study: The authors reported that TCR beta sequences could predict HLA-A and HLA-B alleles. These predictions were accurate for most subjects in the first cohort. Three CMV-associated chains proved CMV antigen-specific in vitro.

Primers for the PCR totalled 60 Vbeta and 13 Jbeta. TCRdb's table, derived via immunoSEQ multiplex PCR, lists solely in-frame clones and lacks some. The sample has approximately 200,000 clones; almost 85% are singletons. Germline V gene sequence: CDR1 SGHNT, CDR2 YYREEE (reference sequence). The length of the CDR3 is 13 residues. The V gene lost 4 bases and the J gene lost 0 bases, with 7 bases spanning the gap. In the case of this clone: As yet, its antigen is unknown.

The sequence came from a boy between 10 and 17 years old in good health and CMV-seronegative. The source material was PBMCs. This chain joins TRBV5-4 and TRBJ1-1; D gene ambiguous. The CDR3 here is CASSPKLNTEAFF. CDR3 DNA sequence: TGTGCCAGCAGCCCTAAGTTGAACACTGAAGCTTTCTTT.